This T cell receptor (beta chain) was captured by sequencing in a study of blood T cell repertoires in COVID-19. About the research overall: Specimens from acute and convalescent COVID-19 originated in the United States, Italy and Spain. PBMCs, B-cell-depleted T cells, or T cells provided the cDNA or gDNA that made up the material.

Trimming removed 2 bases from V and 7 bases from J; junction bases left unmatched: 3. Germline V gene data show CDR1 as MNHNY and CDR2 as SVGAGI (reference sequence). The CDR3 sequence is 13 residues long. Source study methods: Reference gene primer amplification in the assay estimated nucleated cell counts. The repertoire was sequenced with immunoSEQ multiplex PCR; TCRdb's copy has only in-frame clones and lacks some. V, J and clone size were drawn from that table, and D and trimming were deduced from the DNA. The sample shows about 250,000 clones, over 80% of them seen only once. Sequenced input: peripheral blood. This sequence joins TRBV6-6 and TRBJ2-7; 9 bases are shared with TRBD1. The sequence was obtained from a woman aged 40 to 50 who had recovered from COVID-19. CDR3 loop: CASSYRQGGEQYF. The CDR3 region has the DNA TGTGCCAGCAGTTACCGACAGGGGGGAGAGCAGTACTTC.